This TCR beta chain was recorded in a study of cytomegalovirus exposure and HLA in healthy donors. Study-wide findings and caveats: The authors enumerated roughly 180 TCR beta chains as linked to cytomegalovirus. Many donors carried some public TCRs, although rarity characterized most TCR sequences.

Assay used: immunoSEQ multiplex PCR; TCRdb lists only in-frame clones, some missing. The sample consists of under 150,000 clones, approximately 86% of them appearing once. In regard to this clone: The antigen remains undetermined. Other nucleotide sequences in the sample specify the same CDR3.

In germline, CDR1 is SQVTM, CDR2 ANQGSEA. This CDR3 contains 11 residues. The V end was cut by 5 bases, the J end by 4 bases, with 9 bases between. The TCR comes from a man aged 18 to 29 in good health and CMV-seropositive. The specimen was PBMCs. The rearrangement links TRBV29-1 to TRBJ2-7; possible D gene TRBD1, 6 bases. Written as DNA, the CDR3 is TGCAGCGTTTCCAGGGGTTACGAGCAGTACTTC. Amino acids: CSVSRGYEQYF.